This T cell receptor (beta chain) was sequenced in a study of cytomegalovirus exposure and HLA in healthy donors. The table came from immunoSEQ multiplex PCR; TCRdb's copy has only in-frame clones and leaves some out. The data contain around 230,000 clones, around 88% of them seen just once; the ten biggest clones take up around 1.3%. The J segment lost 2 bases and the V segment lost 3 bases, leaving 6 bases of the junction unmatched. This CDR3 has 15 residues. Germline CDR1 reads MNHEY; CDR2 reads SMNVEV (reference sequence). The receptor's source is a woman under 40 in good health and CMV-seropositive. The sequencing sample was made of PBMCs. The chain couples TRBV27 to TRBJ2-7; 8 bases are a match to TRBD2. CDR3 amino acids: CASSFSLAGTYEQYF. The CDR3 DNA is TGTGCCAGCAGTTTTTCGCTAGCGGGCACCTACGAGCAGTACTTC.